This T cell receptor (beta chain) emerged from a study of blood T cell repertoires in COVID-19. For the study at large: T cells, B-cell-depleted T cells, or PBMCs supplied cDNA or gDNA.

Authors' processing steps: Estimation of nucleated cell counts relied on the amplification of reference gene primers. Some clones are missing from TCRdb's copy, which holds only in-frame ones; the method was immunoSEQ multiplex PCR. D and trimming were read from the DNA, whereas the V and J calls and clone size are those reported in that table. The repertoire has about 230,000 clones, roughly 90% of them found once; the top ten carry roughly 2.5%. This CDR3 spans 14 amino acids. After removal of 2 bases from V and 2 bases from J, the junction contained 2 bases not matched to a gene. The V gene's germline CDR1 is LGHDT and CDR2 YNNKEL (reference sequence).

This sequence was found in a woman aged 60-70 years with acute or convalescent COVID-19. The V and J genes are TRBV3-1 (or the pseudogene TRBV3-2) and TRBJ2-5, with 7 bases lining up with TRBD1. The sample taken for sequencing was peripheral blood. The CDR3 nucleotides are TGTGCCAGCAGCCAACCCAGGGGGCAAGAGACCCAGTACTTC. Amino acid sequence: CASSQPRGQETQYF.